This T cell receptor (beta chain) stems from a study of cytomegalovirus exposure and HLA in healthy donors. This clone turned up a few times. CDR1 SEHNR and CDR2 FQNEAQ come from the germline V gene (reference sequence). Trimming shortened V by 2 bases and J by 2 bases, and 11 bases separated the two germline ends. CDR3 size: 15 residues. The PCR was carried out with 60 Vbeta primers and 13 Jbeta primers. Repertoires were generated with immunoSEQ multiplex PCR, while TCRdb's copy carries only in-frame clones and drops some. The sample has more than 150,000 clones; 70% to 80% are singletons. Sequencing was done on a sample of PBMCs. The receptor's source is a man aged 18-30 years in good health and CMV-seronegative. The V gene is TRBV7-9, the J gene TRBJ2-3; D is unclear. DNA for the CDR3: TGTGCCAGCAGCTTAAACAGACGGCTCACAGATACGCAGTATTTT. Residues: CASSLNRRLTDTQYF.